This passage covers 25 T cell receptor beta chains from one sample sequenced in a study of blood T cells in healthy people across ages. Then a second PCR, running about 7 to 11 cycles, was carried out with a sample-barcoded 5' primer and a J-beta primer mix. TCRdb recomputed calls from the 5' RACE reads with MiXCR, one row per CDR3 protein. The sample includes about 700,000 distinct CDR3 sequences, about 34% of them seen just once. The sequenced material came from blood. These receptors originate from a woman over 75 in good health.

The chain is built from TRBV4-1 and TRBJ2-2; D gene ambiguous. There are 13 residues in the CDR3. V lost 8 bases, J lost 8 bases, and 15 bases lay in between. Germline-derived CDR1 and CDR2 are MGHRA and YSYEKL. The CDR3 nucleotides are TGCGCCAGCGCCGGCGTGGTCGGTGGGGAGCTGTTTTTT. This translates into CASAGVVGGELFF.

In its sample, this clonotype was seen many times. The chain recombines TRBV14 with TRBJ2-1; the match to TRBD2 covers 8 bases. With V trimmed by 4 bases and J by 0 bases, 8 bases remained unmatched. Germline assignment: CDR1 SGHDN and CDR2 FVKESK. The CDR3 covers 17 residues. This chain's CDR3 is CASSRFSGTSSYNEQFF. The CDR3, as DNA: TGTGCCAGCAGCCGCTTCTCCGGGACTAGCTCCTACAATGAGCAGTTCTTC.

In its sample, this clonotype was seen many times. A much larger clone differs by one base, so this may be a read error. In nucleotides, the CDR3 is TGTGCCAGCAGCCAAGGGAATGGCTACACCTTC. Protein product: CASSQGNGYTF. This sequence joins TRBV25-1 and TRBJ1-2; D is uncertain. This CDR3 spans 11 amino acids. V dropped 6 bases and J dropped 6 bases, with 8 bases sitting between them. Germline V gives CDR1 MGHDK, CDR2 SYGVNS.

The chain has TRBV27 and TRBJ1-5; D not certain. Between the trimmed V and J ends, which lost 2 bases and 7 bases, there was a span of 9 bases. This CDR3 is built from 13 residues. Germline lookup yields CDR1 MNHEY and CDR2 SMNVEV (reference sequence). CDR3 residues: CASSLGEKQPQHF. Written as DNA, the CDR3 is TGTGCCAGCAGTTTAGGGGAAAAACAGCCCCAGCATTTT.

The V call is TRBV20-1, the J call TRBJ2-5; unclear D gene. The length of the CDR3 is 10 residues. Germline loops: CDR1 DFQATT, CDR2 SNEGSKA (reference sequence). Trimming left V 6 bases short and J 13 bases short, with 15 bases between. DNA of the CDR3: TGCAGTGCGGCGGATCCCTTTAGGTACTTC. Translation: CSAADPFRYF.

There are many counts of this clonotype. The gene calls are TRBV5-1 and TRBJ2-1; D possibly corresponds to TRBD1 (7 bases). Trimming shortened V by 3 bases and J by 1 base, and 14 bases separated the two germline ends. The germline gives CDR1 SGHRS, CDR2 YFSETQ. CDR3 length: 16 amino acids. CDR3 sequence (DNA): TGCGCCAGCAGCTCAGGGGGAGGACGGTCCTACAATGAGCAGTTCTTC. As protein: CASSSGGGRSYNEQFF.

This clonotype was recorded many times. The chain links TRBV29-1 to TRBJ2-5; 8 bases fit TRBD2. Germline CDR1 and CDR2: SQVTM and ANQGSEA. The length of the CDR3 is 15 residues. Unmatched junction bases numbered 8, after V lost 4 bases and J lost 1 base. The CDR3 sequence: CSVGLQRGPQETQYF. For the CDR3, the DNA is TGCAGCGTTGGTCTACAGCGGGGGCCCCAAGAGACCCAGTACTTC.

A word on this clonotype: A much larger clone is a single base away; this may be a read error. The rearrangement joins TRBV5-1 to TRBJ2-1, with D unclear. The CDR3 runs to 16 residues. Germline CDR1 reads SGHRS; CDR2 reads YFSETQ. V gave up 2 bases and J gave up 5 bases, with 17 bases separating them. DNA for the CDR3: TGCGCCAGCAGCTTCGGTCCGAGACGGGCTAACAATGAGCAGTTCTTC. It codes for CASSFGPRRANNEQFF. The full variable domain, in which reference TRBV5-1 and TRBJ2-1 provide the parts outside the CDR3, is KAGVTQTPRYLIKTRGQQVTLSCSPISGHRSVSWYQQTPGQGLQFLFEYFSETQRNKGNFPGRFSGRQFSNSRSEMNVSTLELGDSALYLCASSFGPRRANNEQFFGPGTRLTVL.

This clonotype was picked up many times. This chain connects TRBV30 to TRBJ2-7; D is uncertain. The V and J ends lost 1 base and 4 bases respectively, with 17 bases between them. Germline V CDR1 and CDR2: GTSNPN, SVGIG (reference sequence). The CDR3 has 15 amino acids. For the CDR3, the DNA is TGTGCCTGGAGTGCGTCTAGTGCAGGTGGATACGAGCAGTACTTC. This sequence encodes CAWSASSAGGYEQYF.

This rearrangement joins TRBV7-2 to TRBJ2-7; tentative D call: TRBD2 (6 bases). Near its end, the DNA agrees better with TRBJ2-5, so the J call may be wrong. Germline lookup yields CDR1 SGHTA and CDR2 FQGNSA. This CDR3 contains 16 residues. This CDR3 reads CASSLGGGNSGETQYF. The DNA for the CDR3 is TGTGCCAGCAGCTTAGGTGGCGGGAACTCAGGAGAGACCCAGTACTTC.

In the case of this clonotype: Given a much more abundant clone one base away, this may be a read error. The chain uses TRBV25-1 and TRBJ1-3; D remains ambiguous. This CDR3 comprises 14 residues. Germline values: CDR1 MGHDK, CDR2 SYGVNS. The chain's CDR3 is CASSEERSGNTRYF. In nucleotides, the CDR3 is TGTGCCAGCAGTGAGGAGCGTTCTGGAAACACCAGATATTTT. The variable domain in full, completed from reference TRBV25-1 and TRBJ1-3, reads EADIYQTPRYLVIGTGKKITLECSQTMGHDKMYWYQQDPGMELHLIHYSYGVNSTEKGDLSSESTVSRIRTEHFPLTLESARPSHTSQYLCASSEERSGNTRYFGEGSWLTVV.

This clonotype was detected many times. The chain is built from TRBV15 and TRBJ2-7; D ambiguous. Trimming took 0 bases from V and 2 from J, leaving 8 bases between them. Germline CDR1 and CDR2: LNHNV and YYDKDF (reference sequence). The CDR3 length is 14 residues. This CDR3 is CATSREGQPYEQYF. CDR3 bases: TGTGCCACCAGCAGAGAGGGCCAGCCCTACGAGCAGTACTTC.

This clonotype has a count of ten or more. An end of the junction does not agree with germline; a read error may underlie this. This chain connects TRBV5-1 to TRBJ2-3; 7 positions match TRBD2. From germline, CDR1 is SGHRS and CDR2 YFSETQ. This CDR3 has 14 amino acids. CDR3 sequence (DNA): TGTGCCAGCAGTAGCGGGCTTAGCACAGATACGCAGTATTTT. It translates to CASSSGLSTDTQYF.

This clonotype has only one observation. This chain joins TRBV5-1 and TRBJ2-1, with D perhaps TRBD1 or TRBD2 (6 bases each). Germline V gives CDR1 SGHRS, CDR2 YFSETQ. CDR3 size: 14 residues. V dropped 5 bases and J dropped 7 bases, with 16 bases sitting between them. The DNA for the CDR3 is TGCGCCAGCAGGTACCGGGGGCCGGGAAATGAGCAGTTCTTC. Its translation is CASRYRGPGNEQFF.

This clonotype was observed many times. This sequence joins TRBV7-2 and TRBJ2-5; possibly TRBD1 for D (6 bases). Trimming removed 4 bases at V and 9 bases at J, with 21 bases between. Germline CDR1 reads SGHTA; CDR2 reads FQGNSA. The length of the CDR3 is 15 residues. CDR3 residues: CASSSGQSLGRAQYF. CDR3 in DNA: TGTGCCAGCAGCTCCGGACAGAGCCTAGGAAGGGCCCAGTACTTC. The complete variable domain, with remaining parts taken from reference TRBV7-2 and TRBJ2-5, reads GAGVSQSPSNKVTEKGKDVELRCDPISGHTALYWYRQSLGQGLEFLIYFQGNSAPDKSGLPSDRFSAERTGGSVSTLTIQRTQQEDSAVYLCASSSGQSLGRAQYFGPGTRLLVL.

The chain is built from TRBV5-1 and TRBJ1-2; D is unclear. V was clipped by 0 bases and J by 6 bases, with 15 bases between them. Germline values: CDR1 SGHRS, CDR2 YFSETQ. This CDR3 has 15 residues. The DNA for the CDR3 is TGCGCCAGCAGCTTGGGGACGTCGGGAGGCGATGGCTACACCTTC. It translates to CASSLGTSGGDGYTF. The full variable domain, with the rest looked up from reference TRBV5-1 and TRBJ1-2, is KAGVTQTPRYLIKTRGQQVTLSCSPISGHRSVSWYQQTPGQGLQFLFEYFSETQRNKGNFPGRFSGRQFSNSRSEMNVSTLELGDSALYLCASSLGTSGGDGYTFGSGTRLTVV.

Only one count was recorded for this clonotype. This chain links TRBV14 with TRBJ2-2; D call uncertain. Looked up from germline, CDR1 is SGHDN and CDR2 is FVKESK. This CDR3 spans 16 amino acids. V was cut by 4 bases and J by 0 bases, with 12 bases left in between. CDR3 in amino acids: CASSPLQNTNTGELFF. DNA for the CDR3: TGTGCCAGCAGCCCCCTACAGAATACGAACACCGGGGAGCTGTTTTTT.

This clonotype was observed once. The chain joins TRBV29-1 to TRBJ2-7; possible D gene TRBD1, 5 bases. The germline CDR1 and CDR2 sequences are SQVTM and ANQGSEA. The CDR3 is 12 amino acids. Trimming shortened V by 4 bases and J by 5 bases, and 12 bases separated the two germline ends. The CDR3 sequence: CSVGAGIHEQYF. The CDR3, as DNA: TGCAGCGTTGGTGCAGGGATCCACGAGCAGTACTTC.

The rearrangement links TRBV29-1 to TRBJ2-7, with TRBD2 matching 8 bases. The V gene's germline CDR1 is SQVTM and CDR2 ANQGSEA. The V segment lost 6 bases and the J segment 0 bases; nucleotides outside the gene matches: 7. This CDR3 region has 14 residues. CDR3 loop: CSVQLGGASYEQYF. The CDR3 coding sequence is TGCAGCGTGCAACTCGGGGGGGCCTCCTACGAGCAGTACTTC.

This clonotype was picked up many times. The chain joins TRBV7-8 to TRBJ2-1; the match to TRBD1 covers 9 bases. The CDR3 is made up of 16 amino acids. Germline CDR1 SGHVS, CDR2 FQNEAQ. V was clipped by 4 bases and J by 7 bases; unmatched bases: 11. CDR3 DNA: TGTGCCAGCAGCTCACGGACGGACAGGGGTAAAAATGAGCAGTTCTTC. This gives the protein CASSSRTDRGKNEQFF.

V is TRBV5-6 and J is TRBJ2-7; 10 bases map to TRBD1. This CDR3 is 14 amino acids long. Per germline, CDR1 SGHDT and CDR2 YYEEEE. The V gene end was trimmed by 3 bases and the J gene end by 4 bases; junction bases not matched to a gene: 4. In DNA, the CDR3 is TGTGCCAGCAGCTGGGGGACAGGGGTATACGAGCAGTACTTC. The encoded protein is CASSWGTGVYEQYF.

The sample holds many counts of this clonotype. Here the CDR3 DNA reads TGCAGTGCTAGAGACCGGGACACGGCCTATGGCTACACCTTC. Protein sequence: CSARDRDTAYGYTF. The chain joins TRBV20-1 to TRBJ1-2, with D possibly TRBD1 on 6 matching bases. Germline loops: CDR1 DFQATT, CDR2 SNEGSKA (reference sequence). This CDR3 spans 14 amino acids. Trimming left V 0 bases short and J 4 bases short, with 12 bases between.

In this sample, this clonotype turned up many times. This chain links TRBV7-2 with TRBJ2-5, with TRBD2 matching over 8 bases. Germline values: CDR1 SGHTA, CDR2 FQGNSA. The CDR3 extends over 16 amino acids. Germline trimming cut 0 bases from V and 5 bases from J; bases unmatched to any gene: 8. CDR3: CASSLAFQGGRETQYF. The CDR3 nucleotides read TGTGCCAGCAGCTTAGCCTTCCAGGGCGGGAGGGAGACCCAGTACTTC. Drawing the rest from reference TRBV7-2 and TRBJ2-5, the complete variable domain is GAGVSQSPSNKVTEKGKDVELRCDPISGHTALYWYRQSLGQGLEFLIYFQGNSAPDKSGLPSDRFSAERTGGSVSTLTIQRTQQEDSAVYLCASSLAFQGGRETQYFGPGTRLLVL.

The chain uses TRBV11-2 and TRBJ2-3; no clear D gene. Per germline, CDR1 SGHAT and CDR2 FQNNGV. Deletions cut 5 bases from V and 2 bases from J, with 20 bases between. The CDR3 spans 17 residues. The CDR3 region has the DNA TGTGCCAGCAGCCCCTACCCCTTTGAGAGTTACACAGATACGCAGTATTTT. Encoded protein: CASSPYPFESYTDTQYF.

There are a few counts of this clonotype. This chain connects TRBV13 to TRBJ1-2, with a weak D call TRBD1 (6 bases). This CDR3 is 15 amino acids long. From germline, CDR1 is PRHDT and CDR2 FYEKMQ (reference sequence). V lost 5 bases and J 1 base, leaving 14 bases between the germline ends. The DNA of the CDR3 is TGTGCCAGCAGCGCCGGAGGGGGTAGTAACTATGGCTACACCTTC. It translates to CASSAGGGSNYGYTF.